Each of the 27 T cell receptor beta chains below was sequenced from the same sample in a study of beta chain features in type 1 diabetes (dated by TCRdb to 2017 to 2018). Here is what the overall study found, with its caveats: A moderate but significant shortening of TCRB CDR3 length was observed in type 1 diabetes patients in all four CD4+ subsets.

Library preparation was by the immunoSEQ multiplex PCR assay. The High Capacity cDNA Reverse Transcription Kit was used to reverse transcribe all of the isolated RNA, meaning that expressed TCRB transcripts were what got sequenced. The table was pulled from immuneACCESS by TCRdb, which kept in-frame rearrangements only. Such tables lose some clones; where checked, under half of the loss comes from unresolved V genes, and the rest has no known cause. The sample table shows 60,000 to 75,000 clones, and 45% to 50% are seen once. The top ten clonotypes cover 0.55% to 0.8% of the sample. No antigen has been identified for these receptors. Sample: central memory CD4+ T cells from blood. These receptors were obtained from a young man with type 1 diabetes.

The chain couples TRBV7-9 to TRBJ2-3; D is undetermined. This CDR3 is 14 amino acids long. Trimming took 2 bases from V and 3 from J, leaving 9 bases between them. Per the germline V gene, CDR1 is SEHNR and CDR2 is FQNEAQ (reference sequence). The CDR3 is CASSLSVQTDTQYF. The CDR3 nucleotides are TGTGCCAGCAGCTTAAGTGTGCAGACAGATACGCAGTATTTT.

The CDR3 loop reads CASSEVGRTRGNTIYF. In DNA, the CDR3 is TGTGCCAGCAGTGAAGTCGGAAGGACTCGCGGAAACACCATATATTTT. The chain links TRBV6-1 to TRBJ1-3; D gene unclear. V lost 1 base and J 4 bases, leaving 14 bases between the germline ends. There are 16 residues in the CDR3. Germline loops: CDR1 MNHNS, CDR2 SASEGT.

The chain couples TRBV5-1 to TRBJ2-6; D is ambiguous. Germline lookup yields CDR1 SGHRS and CDR2 YFSETQ. Trimming left V 0 bases short and J 0 bases short, with 10 bases between. The CDR3 is 17 amino acids. For the CDR3, the DNA is TGCGCCAGCAGCTTGGGCCGGGTAAGCTCTGGGGCCAACGTCCTGACTTTC. It is translated as CASSLGRVSSGANVLTF.

The chain is built from TRBV5-1 and TRBJ1-1; 11 positions agree with TRBD1. The germline V gene encodes CDR1 SGHRS and CDR2 YFSETQ. The length of the CDR3 is 13 residues. Losses at the gene ends were 7 bases for V and 4 bases for J; bases not matched to a gene: 3. CDR3 loop: CASGGTGGTEAFF. The CDR3 DNA reads TGCGCCAGCGGGGGGACAGGGGGCACTGAAGCTTTCTTT.

This clone was recorded a few times. J is TRBJ2-2 and V is TRBV10-3; 7 bases agree with TRBD1. The CDR3 has 12 amino acids. With V trimmed by 11 bases and J by 6 bases, 6 bases remained unmatched. Germline-derived CDR1 and CDR2 are ENHRY and SYGVKD. The CDR3 here is CAAKQGPGELFF. The CDR3, as DNA: TGTGCCGCCAAACAGGGGCCCGGGGAGCTGTTTTTT.

The genes are TRBV13 and TRBJ1-2; TRBD1 might be the D (6 bases). V lost 5 bases, J lost 3 bases, and 7 bases lay in between. Germline-derived CDR1 and CDR2 are PRHDT and FYEKMQ (reference sequence). The length of the CDR3 is 12 residues. In nucleotides, the CDR3 is TGTGCCAGCAGCAGGACAGACTATGGCTACACCTTC. This sequence encodes CASSRTDYGYTF.

The sample holds a few counts of this clone. The chain carries TRBV5-1 and TRBJ1-2; D is unclear. The V gene lost 2 bases and the J gene lost 4 bases, with 12 bases spanning the gap. CDR1 is SGHRS and CDR2 is YFSETQ in the germline V gene. The CDR3 is 14 residues long. CDR3 in DNA: TGCGCCAGCAGCTTAGTTCAGGAGGCCTATGGCTACACCTTC. Encoded protein: CASSLVQEAYGYTF.

The rearrangement joins TRBV7-2 to TRBJ2-7; 10 bases fit TRBD2. The V and J ends lost 5 bases and 4 bases, in that order; junction bases with no gene match: 5. The CDR3 has 14 amino acids. In germline, CDR1 is SGHTA, CDR2 FQGNSA. The chain's CDR3 is CASSLSGGRYEQYF. The CDR3 bases are TGTGCCAGCAGCCTTAGCGGGGGGAGATACGAGCAGTACTTC.

The gene calls are TRBV18 and TRBJ1-1, with TRBD1 identical over 8 bases. V was pared by 3 bases and J by 3 bases, with 0 bases of the junction left unmatched. CDR1 is KGHSH, CDR2 LQKENI, per germline. The CDR3 spans 13 residues. CDR3: CASSPTGDTEAFF. CDR3 nucleotides: TGTGCCAGCTCACCGACAGGGGACACTGAAGCTTTCTTT.

The chain carries TRBV6-6 and TRBJ2-7; 9 bases are a match to TRBD1. The V segment lost 6 bases and the J segment 6 bases; nucleotides outside the gene matches: 6. This CDR3 contains 13 residues. CDR1 and CDR2 from the germline V gene are MNHNY and SVGAGI (reference sequence). CDR3 nucleotide sequence: TGTGCCAGCAGCCAGACAGGGGGTCGCGAGCAGTACTTC. Translating gives CASSQTGGREQYF.

In its sample, this clone was seen a few times. The genes are TRBV18 and TRBJ2-5; TRBD2 agrees at 13 bases. The CDR3 is 16 amino acids. J lost 4 bases, V lost 5 bases, and 7 bases had no gene match. Germline V gives CDR1 KGHSH, CDR2 LQKENI. The chain's CDR3 is CASSETSGRTGETQYF. CDR3 bases: TGTGCCAGCTCAGAGACTAGCGGGAGGACGGGAGAGACCCAGTACTTC.

V gene TRBV5-1 combines with J gene TRBJ2-7; the match to TRBD2 covers 8 bases. The J segment lost 4 bases and the V segment lost 1 base, leaving 7 bases of the junction unmatched. This CDR3 is 15 amino acids long. CDR1 is SGHRS and CDR2 is YFSETQ in the germline V gene. The CDR3 reads CASSLLPGTSYEQYF. As DNA, the CDR3 is TGCGCCAGCAGCTTGCTCCCCGGGACTAGTTACGAGCAGTACTTC.

There are a few counts of this clone. CDR3 sequence: CASSPTGMDGYTF. Written as DNA, the CDR3 is TGTGCCAGCTCACCAACAGGGATGGATGGCTACACCTTC. The rearrangement uses TRBV18 and TRBJ1-2; perhaps TRBD1 as D (6 bases). The germline V and J ends were trimmed by 2 bases and 6 bases, with 10 bases remaining between them. The CDR3 has 13 residues. Germline CDR1 reads KGHSH; CDR2 reads LQKENI.

The V gene is TRBV10-3, the J gene TRBJ2-1; 11 nucleotides line up with TRBD1. CDR3 length: 14 residues. V shed 6 bases and J 7 bases; nucleotides not matched to a gene: 5. Germline values: CDR1 ENHRY, CDR2 SYGVKD. For the CDR3, the DNA is TGTGCCATCAGCGGCGGACAGGGGGCGAATGAGCAGTTCTTC. It encodes CAISGGQGANEQFF.

The chain carries TRBV7-8 and TRBJ1-2, with D maybe TRBD1 (5 bases). Germline V gene lookup returns CDR1 SGHVS and CDR2 FQNEAQ. With 1 base removed from V and 8 bases from J, the gap between germline ends came to 17 bases. The CDR3 loop spans 15 amino acids. Here the CDR3 reads CASSLGRGAPSGYTF. The CDR3 DNA reads as TGTGCCAGCAGCTTAGGAAGGGGCGCCCCGTCCGGCTACACCTTC.

V usage is TRBV19 and J usage is TRBJ1-1, with 7 bases matching TRBD1. CDR3 length: 14 residues. Germline V gene sequence: CDR1 LNHDA, CDR2 SQIVND (reference sequence). Trimming removed 7 bases from V and 4 bases from J; junction bases left unmatched: 9. CDR3 residues: CASNPTGRITEAFF. The CDR3 DNA follows: TGTGCCAGTAATCCGACAGGGCGTATCACTGAAGCTTTCTTT. Full variable domain (rest looked up from reference TRBV19 and TRBJ1-1): DGGITQSPKYLFRKEGQNVTLSCEQNLNHDAMYWYRQDPGQGLRLIYYSQIVNDFQKGDIAEGYSVSREKKESFPLTVTSAQKNPTAFYLCASNPTGRITEAFFGQGTRLTVV.

This clone came up a few times. V is TRBV29-1 and J is TRBJ1-1; 8 bases map to TRBD1. This CDR3 has 13 amino acids. Germline CDR1 is SQVTM and CDR2 is ANQGSEA. Trimming took 6 bases from V and 6 from J; bases not matched to a gene: 9. The CDR3 loop reads CSVATGEVAEAFF. Here the CDR3 DNA reads TGCAGCGTAGCGACAGGGGAGGTCGCTGAAGCTTTCTTT.

The chain couples TRBV2 to TRBJ2-1; 7 nucleotides align to TRBD2. In germline, CDR1 is SNHLY, CDR2 FYNNEI. J was trimmed by 7 bases and V by 2 bases; bases with no gene match: 8. The CDR3 length is 15 residues. The CDR3, as DNA: TGTGCCAGCAGTGAAATAACTAGCGAGACGAATGAGCAGTTCTTC. Residues: CASSEITSETNEQFF.

V usage is TRBV7-2 and J usage is TRBJ1-5; D unresolved. Looked up from germline, CDR1 is SGHTA and CDR2 is FQGNSA. The CDR3 has 16 amino acids. Trimming removed 2 bases from V and 2 bases from J, with 13 bases in between. CDR3 region: CASSLRSDMGNQPQHF. CDR3 coding DNA: TGTGCCAGCAGCTTAAGATCCGACATGGGCAATCAGCCCCAGCATTTT.

A few counts support this clone. The chain joins TRBV6-5 to TRBJ2-7; a possible D gene is TRBD2 (6 bases). Trimming took 6 bases from V and 10 from J, leaving 19 bases between them. This CDR3 has 13 residues. Germline V gene data show CDR1 as MNHEY and CDR2 as SVGAGI. DNA of the CDR3: TGTGCCAGCAGACAAAATCAGGGCGGGGAACAGTACTTC. Translating gives CASRQNQGGEQYF.

This chain joins TRBV29-1 and TRBJ1-4; D is perhaps TRBD1 (5 bases). Trimming took off 7 bases at V and 8 bases at J, with 17 bases between the two ends. CDR3 length: 13 amino acids. Germline lookup yields CDR1 SQVTM and CDR2 ANQGSEA. CDR3 sequence reads: CSGGRRADEKLFF. CDR3 nucleotide sequence: TGCAGCGGGGGGAGGCGAGCGGACGAAAAACTGTTTTTT.

This clone came up a few times. The chain couples TRBV6-1 to TRBJ2-5; D call uncertain. The J call may be faulty, since TRBJ2-7 better matches the DNA end. Germline V gene sequence: CDR1 MNHNS, CDR2 SASEGT. There are 10 residues in the CDR3. The CDR3 bases are TGTGCCAGCAGTGTGAACGAGCAGTACTTC. Its protein is CASSVNEQYF.

This clone was detected a few times. The CDR3 is CASSPGSGSDEQFF. The CDR3 DNA sequence: TGTGCCAGCTCACCAGGTTCCGGGAGCGATGAGCAGTTCTTC. The chain recombines TRBV18 with TRBJ2-1; perhaps TRBD2 as D (6 bases). The germline V gene encodes CDR1 KGHSH and CDR2 LQKENI. V shed 2 bases and J shed 8 bases, with 13 bases lying between them. The CDR3 spans 14 residues.

The rearrangement joins TRBV2 to TRBJ1-5; 7 bases are a match to TRBD1. Germline trimming cut 6 bases from V and 7 bases from J; bases unmatched to any gene: 9. CDR1 is SNHLY, CDR2 FYNNEI, per germline. There are 14 residues in the CDR3. CDR3 residues: CASRETGSGQPQHF. The CDR3, as DNA: TGTGCCAGCAGGGAGACAGGGAGCGGACAGCCCCAGCATTTT.

The gene calls are TRBV7-2 and TRBJ2-1, with 8 bases fitting TRBD1. Looked up from germline, CDR1 is SGHTA and CDR2 is FQGNSA. The length of the CDR3 is 15 residues. V was clipped by 2 bases and J by 6 bases; unmatched bases: 6. CDR3 residues: CASSLTGGTGNEQFF. The CDR3 bases are TGTGCCAGCAGCTTAACTGGCGGGACAGGCAATGAGCAGTTCTTC.

This clone has only one observation. V gene TRBV7-2 combines with J gene TRBJ2-3; 9 positions agree with TRBD2. The V gene end was trimmed by 4 bases and the J gene end by 2 bases; junction bases not matched to a gene: 7. The CDR3 extends over 16 amino acids. Germline V CDR1 and CDR2: SGHTA, FQGNSA. The chain's CDR3 is CASSSHSGGATDTQYF. CDR3 DNA sequence: TGTGCCAGCAGCTCCCATAGCGGGGGCGCCACAGATACGCAGTATTTT. Supplemented by reference TRBV7-2 and TRBJ2-3, the full variable domain reads GAGVSQSPSNKVTEKGKDVELRCDPISGHTALYWYRQSLGQGLEFLIYFQGNSAPDKSGLPSDRFSAERTGGSVSTLTIQRTQQEDSAVYLCASSSHSGGATDTQYFGPGTRLTVL.

This chain joins TRBV7-2 and TRBJ1-2; D ambiguous. Germline CDR1 SGHTA, CDR2 FQGNSA. Trimming took 4 bases from V and 7 from J, leaving 13 bases between them. The CDR3 totals 13 residues. CDR3 sequence: CASSYRHNSGYTF. The CDR3 DNA reads as TGTGCCAGCAGCTACCGTCACAATTCTGGCTACACCTTC.